This is a list of T cell receptor beta chains from one sample in a study of T cell clones after liver transplantation. Sequenced by immunoSEQ multiplex PCR; TCRdb stores in-frame clones only, minus some. There are approximately 55,000 clones in the sample; about 64% occur only once, and 15% lies in the top ten. Sequencing used CD4+ T cells from blood, obtained before liver transplant. These receptor sequences come from a human donor who received a liver transplant. The CDR3 runs from the conserved cysteine through the conserved F or W. The D gene is left open where the match is weak. Only some rows state a clone size, as once, few, many or a class for expanded clones.

J,D,V,size,CDR3,DNA
TRBJ1-1,TRBD1,TRBV28,-,CASSVQGQGPEAFF,TGTGCCAGCAGTGTACAGGGGCAGGGGCCTGAAGCTTTCTTT
TRBJ1-2,-,TRBV20-1,many,CSARGRDGYTF,TGCAGTGCTAGAGGCCGAGATGGCTACACCTTC
TRBJ1-2,TRBD1,TRBV29-1,-,CSVGQGRGYTF,TGCAGCGTGGGACAGGGAAGAGGCTACACCTTC
TRBJ1-2,TRBD1,TRBV5-4,few,CASSPTGDRGYTF,TGTGCCAGCAGCCCGACAGGGGATCGGGGCTACACCTTC
TRBJ1-2,-,TRBV27,-,CASSKTGFNDGYTF,TGTGCCAGCAGCAAGACCGGGTTCAATGATGGCTACACCTTC
TRBJ1-2,TRBD1,TRBV30,-,CAWSSGQGTYGYTF,TGTGCCTGGAGTTCGGGACAGGGGACCTATGGCTACACCTTC
TRBJ1-2,TRBD1,TRBV7-9,-,CASRRDRVYGYTF,TGTGCCAGCAGACGGGACAGGGTCTATGGCTACACCTTC
TRBJ1-2,-,TRBV5-1,-,CASSLASSGPHGYTF,TGCGCCAGCAGCTTGGCTAGTTCAGGGCCCCATGGCTACACCTTC
TRBJ2-7,TRBD2,TRBV27,many,CASRTTSGAYEQYF,TGTGCCAGCAGAACGACTAGCGGGGCCTACGAGCAGTACTTC
TRBJ2-1,TRBD1,TRBV5-4,-,CASSSPPTGTGMNEQFF,TGTGCCAGCAGCTCCCCCCCGACCGGGACAGGGATGAATGAGCAGTTCTTC
TRBJ2-6,-,TRBV2,few,CASSGQSGANVLTF,TGTGCCAGCTCCGGACAGTCTGGGGCCAACGTCCTGACTTTC
TRBJ1-2,-,TRBV4-2,once,CASSQVGEVGGYTF,TGTGCCAGCAGCCAAGTAGGGGAAGTCGGGGGCTACACCTTC
TRBJ1-4,-,TRBV2,-,CASSGGGSATNEKLFF,TGTGCCAGCAGTGGGGGGGGATCTGCAACTAATGAAAAACTGTTTTTT
TRBJ1-1,TRBD1,TRBV30,-,CALTGGWDTEAFF,TGTGCCTTGACAGGGGGCTGGGACACTGAAGCTTTCTTT